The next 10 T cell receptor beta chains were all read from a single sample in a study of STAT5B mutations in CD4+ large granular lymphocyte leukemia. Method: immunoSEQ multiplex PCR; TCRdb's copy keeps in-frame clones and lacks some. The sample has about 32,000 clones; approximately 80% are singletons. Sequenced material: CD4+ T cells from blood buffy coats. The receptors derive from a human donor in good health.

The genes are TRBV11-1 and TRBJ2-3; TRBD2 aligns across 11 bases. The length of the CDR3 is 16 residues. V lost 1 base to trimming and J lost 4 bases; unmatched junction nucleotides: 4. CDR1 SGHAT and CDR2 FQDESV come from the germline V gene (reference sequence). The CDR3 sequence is CASSLDLLAGADTQYF. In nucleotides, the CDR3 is TGTGCCAGCAGCTTAGACTTACTAGCGGGAGCAGATACGCAGTATTTT.

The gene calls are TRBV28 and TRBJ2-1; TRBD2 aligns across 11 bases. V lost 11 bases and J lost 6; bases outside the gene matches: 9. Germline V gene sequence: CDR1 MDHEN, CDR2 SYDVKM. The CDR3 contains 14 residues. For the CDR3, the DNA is TGTGCCTGCGGGGGTAGCGGGAGGGGCAATGAGCAGTTCTTC. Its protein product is CACGGSGRGNEQFF.

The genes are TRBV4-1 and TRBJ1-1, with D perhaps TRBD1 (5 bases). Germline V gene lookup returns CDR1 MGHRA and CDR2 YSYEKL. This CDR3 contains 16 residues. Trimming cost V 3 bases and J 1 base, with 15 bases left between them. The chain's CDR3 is CASSHRPMRGNTEAFF. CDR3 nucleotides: TGCGCCAGCAGCCACCGTCCTATGAGGGGGAACACTGAAGCTTTCTTT.

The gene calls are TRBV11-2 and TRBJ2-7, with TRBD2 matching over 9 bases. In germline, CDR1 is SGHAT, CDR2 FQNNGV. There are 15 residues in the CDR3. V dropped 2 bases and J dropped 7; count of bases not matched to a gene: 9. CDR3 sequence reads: CASSLSGGRAGEQYF. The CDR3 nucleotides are TGTGCCAGCAGCTTAAGTGGCGGGAGGGCCGGGGAGCAGTACTTC.

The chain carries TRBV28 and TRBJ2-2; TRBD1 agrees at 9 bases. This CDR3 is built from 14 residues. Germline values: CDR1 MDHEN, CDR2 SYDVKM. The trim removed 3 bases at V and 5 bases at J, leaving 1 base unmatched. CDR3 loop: CASSLGTGTGELFF. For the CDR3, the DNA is TGTGCCAGCAGTTTGGGGACAGGGACCGGGGAGCTGTTTTTT.

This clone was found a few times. The DNA for the CDR3 is TGTGCCAGCAGCCAAGGGGAGTACGAAAAACTGTTTTTT. Translation: CASSQGEYEKLFF. The V gene is TRBV4-2, the J gene TRBJ1-4; D unresolved. Trimming took off 1 base at V and 8 bases at J, with 8 bases between the two ends. The CDR3 runs to 13 residues. The germline gives CDR1 LGHNA, CDR2 YNFKEQ.

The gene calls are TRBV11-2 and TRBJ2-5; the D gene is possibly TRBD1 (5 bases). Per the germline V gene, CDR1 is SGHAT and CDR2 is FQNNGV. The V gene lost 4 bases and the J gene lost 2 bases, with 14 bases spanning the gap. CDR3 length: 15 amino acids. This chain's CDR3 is CASSSYQQGQETQYF. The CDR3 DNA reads TGTGCCAGCAGCTCATATCAGCAGGGTCAAGAGACCCAGTACTTC.

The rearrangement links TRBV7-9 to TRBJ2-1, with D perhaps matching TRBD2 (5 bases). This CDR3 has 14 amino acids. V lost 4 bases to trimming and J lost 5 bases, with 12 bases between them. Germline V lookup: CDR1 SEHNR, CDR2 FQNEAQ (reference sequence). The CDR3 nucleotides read TGTGCCAGCAGCTCCGCGGCGGGCCACAATGAGCAGTTCTTC. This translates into CASSSAAGHNEQFF.

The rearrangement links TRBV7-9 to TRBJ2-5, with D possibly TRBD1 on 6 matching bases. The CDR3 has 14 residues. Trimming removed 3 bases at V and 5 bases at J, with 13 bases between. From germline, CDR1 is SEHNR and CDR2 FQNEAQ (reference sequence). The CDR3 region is CASSFSAQGETQYF. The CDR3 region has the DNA TGTGCCAGCAGCTTCAGCGCTCAGGGGGAGACCCAGTACTTC.

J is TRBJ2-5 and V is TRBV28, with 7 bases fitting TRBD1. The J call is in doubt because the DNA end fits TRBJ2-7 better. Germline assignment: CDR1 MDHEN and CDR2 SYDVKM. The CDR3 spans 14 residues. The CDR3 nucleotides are TGTGCCAGCAACCCGACAGGGCCACCCTACGAGCAGTACTTC. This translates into CASNPTGPPYEQYF.